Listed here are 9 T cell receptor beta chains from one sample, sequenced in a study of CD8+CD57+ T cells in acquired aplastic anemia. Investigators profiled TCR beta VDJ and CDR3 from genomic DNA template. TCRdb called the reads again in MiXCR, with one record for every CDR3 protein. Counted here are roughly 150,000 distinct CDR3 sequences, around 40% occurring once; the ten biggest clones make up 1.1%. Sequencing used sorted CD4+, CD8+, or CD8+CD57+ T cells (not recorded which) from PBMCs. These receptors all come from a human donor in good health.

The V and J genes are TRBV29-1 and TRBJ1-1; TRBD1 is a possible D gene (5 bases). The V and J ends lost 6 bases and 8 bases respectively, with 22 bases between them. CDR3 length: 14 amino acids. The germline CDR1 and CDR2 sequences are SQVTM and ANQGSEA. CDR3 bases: TGCAGCGTACTAACCCCCCTACCCTACAGGGAAGCTTTCTTT. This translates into CSVLTPLPYREAFF.

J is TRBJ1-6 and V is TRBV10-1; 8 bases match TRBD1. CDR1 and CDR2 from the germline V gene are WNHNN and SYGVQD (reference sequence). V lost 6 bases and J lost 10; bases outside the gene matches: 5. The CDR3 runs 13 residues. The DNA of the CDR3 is TGCGCCAGCAGAAGCAGGGGGCCCTCACCCCTCCACTTT. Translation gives CASRSRGPSPLHF.

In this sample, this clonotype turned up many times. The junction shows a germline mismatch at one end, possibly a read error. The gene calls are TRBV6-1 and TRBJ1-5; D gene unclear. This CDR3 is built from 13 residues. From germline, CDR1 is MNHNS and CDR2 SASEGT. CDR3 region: CASREASNQPQHF. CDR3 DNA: TGTGCCAGCAGGGAAGCAAGCAATCAGCCCCAGCATTTT.

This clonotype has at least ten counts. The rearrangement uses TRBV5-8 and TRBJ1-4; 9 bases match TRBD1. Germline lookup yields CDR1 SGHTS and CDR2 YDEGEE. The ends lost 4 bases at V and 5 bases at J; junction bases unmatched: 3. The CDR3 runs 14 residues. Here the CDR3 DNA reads TGTGCCAGCAGCCGGGGACAGGGCAATGAAAAACTGTTTTTT. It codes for CASSRGQGNEKLFF.

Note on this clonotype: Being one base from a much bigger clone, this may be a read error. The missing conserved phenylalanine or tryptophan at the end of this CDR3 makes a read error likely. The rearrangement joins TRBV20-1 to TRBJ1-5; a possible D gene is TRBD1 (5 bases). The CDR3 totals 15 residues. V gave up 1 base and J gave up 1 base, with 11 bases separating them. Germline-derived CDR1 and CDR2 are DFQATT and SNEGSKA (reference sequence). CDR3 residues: CSARVGGGSNQPQHL. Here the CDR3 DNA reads TGCAGTGCTAGAGTCGGGGGGGGGAGCAATCAGCCCCAGCATCTT.

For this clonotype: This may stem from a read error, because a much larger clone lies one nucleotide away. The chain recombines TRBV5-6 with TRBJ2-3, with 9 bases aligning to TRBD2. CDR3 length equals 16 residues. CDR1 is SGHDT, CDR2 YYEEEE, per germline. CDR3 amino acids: CAGSLLSGSAPDTQYF. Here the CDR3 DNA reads TGTGCCGGCAGCCTCCTTAGCGGGAGTGCGCCAGATACGCAGTATTTT.

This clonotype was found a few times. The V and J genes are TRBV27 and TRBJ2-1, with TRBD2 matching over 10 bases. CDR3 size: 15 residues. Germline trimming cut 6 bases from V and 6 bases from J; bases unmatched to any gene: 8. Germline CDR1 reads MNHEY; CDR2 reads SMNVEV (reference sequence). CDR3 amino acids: CASRKARLAGNEQFF. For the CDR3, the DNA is TGTGCCAGCAGGAAAGCTCGACTAGCGGGCAATGAGCAGTTCTTC.

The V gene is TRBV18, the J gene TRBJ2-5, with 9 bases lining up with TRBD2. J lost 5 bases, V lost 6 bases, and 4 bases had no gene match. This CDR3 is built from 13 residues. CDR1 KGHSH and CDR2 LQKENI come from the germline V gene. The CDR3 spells CASSRTSEETQYF. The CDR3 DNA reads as TGTGCCAGCTCTCGGACTAGCGAGGAGACCCAGTACTTC.

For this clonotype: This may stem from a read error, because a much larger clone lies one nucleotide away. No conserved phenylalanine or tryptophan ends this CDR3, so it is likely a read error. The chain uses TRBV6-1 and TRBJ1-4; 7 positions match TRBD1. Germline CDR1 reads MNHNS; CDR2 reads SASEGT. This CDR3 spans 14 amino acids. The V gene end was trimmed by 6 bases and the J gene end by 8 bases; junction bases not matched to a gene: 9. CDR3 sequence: CASSMDRLKEKLFC. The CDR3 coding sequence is TGTGCCAGCAGCATGGACAGGCTCAAAGAAAAACTGTTTTGT.